The clone carrying this T cell receptor beta chain was recorded once. These data originate in a study of blood T cell repertoires in COVID-19. Overall study: Some COVID-19 samples were acute and others convalescent; all came from the United States, Italy and Spain. PBMCs, B-cell-depleted T cells, or T cells were the source of the cDNA or gDNA that made up the material.

The table came from immunoSEQ multiplex PCR; TCRdb's copy has only in-frame clones and leaves some out. This sample has about 300,000 clones, with about 90% found just once. The TCR comes from a man younger than 35 who had recovered from COVID-19. Source material: peripheral blood.

The CDR3 coding sequence is TGTGCCAGCAGTTTCGGGGTAGAAAGCAACTATGGCTACACCTTC. It is translated as CASSFGVESNYGYTF. V usage is TRBV28 and J usage is TRBJ1-2; D is unresolved. Trimming stripped 3 bases from V and 2 bases from J, with 13 bases between. Germline V CDR1 and CDR2: MDHEN, SYDVKM. This CDR3 has 15 amino acids.